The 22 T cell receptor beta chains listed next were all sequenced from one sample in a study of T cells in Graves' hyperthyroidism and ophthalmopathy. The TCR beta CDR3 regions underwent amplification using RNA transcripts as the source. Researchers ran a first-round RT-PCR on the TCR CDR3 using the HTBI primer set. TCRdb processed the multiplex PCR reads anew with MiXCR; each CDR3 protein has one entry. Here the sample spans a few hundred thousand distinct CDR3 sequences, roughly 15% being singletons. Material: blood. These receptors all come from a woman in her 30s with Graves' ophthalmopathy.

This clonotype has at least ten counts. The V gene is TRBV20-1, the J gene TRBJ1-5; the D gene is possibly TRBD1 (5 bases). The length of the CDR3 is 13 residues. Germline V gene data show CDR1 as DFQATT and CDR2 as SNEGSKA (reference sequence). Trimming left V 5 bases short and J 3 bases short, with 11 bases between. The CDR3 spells CSAYRDPNQPQHF. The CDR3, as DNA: TGCAGTGCTTACCGGGACCCCAATCAGCCCCAGCATTTT.

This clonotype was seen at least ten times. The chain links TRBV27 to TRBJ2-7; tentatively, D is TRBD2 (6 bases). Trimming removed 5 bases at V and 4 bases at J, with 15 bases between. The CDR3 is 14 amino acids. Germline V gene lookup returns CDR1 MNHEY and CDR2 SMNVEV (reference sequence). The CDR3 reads CASSISSAFYEQYF. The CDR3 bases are TGTGCCAGCAGTATTTCTAGCGCGTTTTACGAGCAGTACTTC.

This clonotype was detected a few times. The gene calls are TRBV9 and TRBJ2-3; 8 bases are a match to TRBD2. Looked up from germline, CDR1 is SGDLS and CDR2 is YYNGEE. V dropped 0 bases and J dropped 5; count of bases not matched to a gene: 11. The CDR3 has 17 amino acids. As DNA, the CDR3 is TGTGCCAGCAGCGTAGCTAAGCGGGGGACCCTCGGAGATACGCAGTATTTT. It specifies CASSVAKRGTLGDTQYF.

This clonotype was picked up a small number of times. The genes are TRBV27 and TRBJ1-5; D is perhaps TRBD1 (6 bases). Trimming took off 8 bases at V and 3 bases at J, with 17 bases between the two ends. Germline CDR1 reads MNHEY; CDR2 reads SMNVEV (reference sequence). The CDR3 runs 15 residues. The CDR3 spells CASADSPFDNQPQHF. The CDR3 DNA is TGTGCCAGCGCGGACAGCCCCTTTGACAATCAGCCCCAGCATTTT.

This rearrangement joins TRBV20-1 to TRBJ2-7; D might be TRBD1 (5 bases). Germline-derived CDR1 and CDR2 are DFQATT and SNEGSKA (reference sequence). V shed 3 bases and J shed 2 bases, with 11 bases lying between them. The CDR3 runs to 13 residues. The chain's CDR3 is CSASLDNTYEQYF. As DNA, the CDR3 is TGCAGTGCTAGTCTGGACAACACCTACGAGCAGTACTTC.

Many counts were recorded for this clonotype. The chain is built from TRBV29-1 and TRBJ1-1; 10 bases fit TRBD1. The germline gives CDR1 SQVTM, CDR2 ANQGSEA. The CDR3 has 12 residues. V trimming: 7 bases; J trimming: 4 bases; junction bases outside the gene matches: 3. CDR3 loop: CSDRQGATEAFF. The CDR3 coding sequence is TGCAGCGACAGACAGGGGGCCACTGAAGCTTTCTTT.

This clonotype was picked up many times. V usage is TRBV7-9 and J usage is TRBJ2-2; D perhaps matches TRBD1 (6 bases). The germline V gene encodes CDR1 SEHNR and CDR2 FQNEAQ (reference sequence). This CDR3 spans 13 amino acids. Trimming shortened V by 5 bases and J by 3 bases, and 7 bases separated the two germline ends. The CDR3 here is CASSRQDTGELFF. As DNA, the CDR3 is TGTGCCAGCAGCCGACAGGACACCGGGGAGCTGTTTTTT.

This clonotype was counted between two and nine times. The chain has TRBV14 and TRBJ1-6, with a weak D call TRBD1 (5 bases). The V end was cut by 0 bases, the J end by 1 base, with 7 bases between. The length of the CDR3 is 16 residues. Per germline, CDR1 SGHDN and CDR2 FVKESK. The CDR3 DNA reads TGTGCCAGCAGCCAAGATGGACAATCCTATAATTCACCCCTCCACTTT. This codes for CASSQDGQSYNSPLHF.

For the CDR3, the DNA is TGCAGTGCTAGAGGTTTACAGTTAGGGATTTCAGGCTATGGCTACACCTTC. It yields the protein CSARGLQLGISGYGYTF. V usage is TRBV20-1 and J usage is TRBJ1-2; D not certain. V gave up 1 base and J gave up 4 bases, with 22 bases separating them. The length of the CDR3 is 17 residues. CDR1 DFQATT and CDR2 SNEGSKA come from the germline V gene (reference sequence).

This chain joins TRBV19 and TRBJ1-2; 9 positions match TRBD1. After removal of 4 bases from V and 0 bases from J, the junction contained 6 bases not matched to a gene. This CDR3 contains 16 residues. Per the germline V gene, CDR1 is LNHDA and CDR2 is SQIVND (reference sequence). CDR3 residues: CASSTDRGKSNYGYTF. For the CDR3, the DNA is TGTGCCAGTAGTACGGACAGGGGCAAATCTAACTATGGCTACACCTTC.

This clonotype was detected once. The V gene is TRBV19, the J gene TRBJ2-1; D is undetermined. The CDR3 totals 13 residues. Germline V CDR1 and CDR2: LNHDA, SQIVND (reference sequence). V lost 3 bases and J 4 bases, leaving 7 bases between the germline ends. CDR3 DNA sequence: TGTGCCAGTAGTATTAGGGTATACAATGAGCAGTTCTTC. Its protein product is CASSIRVYNEQFF.

The DNA of the CDR3 is TGTGCCAGCAGCTACTTCCCTGACAGAGGCTACACCTTC. Its protein is CASSYFPDRGYTF. The rearrangement joins TRBV7-9 to TRBJ1-2, with D maybe TRBD1 (5 bases). Germline lookup yields CDR1 SEHNR and CDR2 FQNEAQ (reference sequence). The ends were cut back, 4 bases at V and 8 bases at J, with 14 bases in the middle. The CDR3 extends over 13 amino acids.

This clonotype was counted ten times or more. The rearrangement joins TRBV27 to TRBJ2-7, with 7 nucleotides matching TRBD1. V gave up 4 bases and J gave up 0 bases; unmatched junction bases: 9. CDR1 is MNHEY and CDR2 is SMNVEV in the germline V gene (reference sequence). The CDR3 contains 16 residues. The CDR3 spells CASSSPGQASSYEQYF. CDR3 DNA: TGTGCCAGCAGTTCCCCCGGACAGGCCAGCTCCTACGAGCAGTACTTC.

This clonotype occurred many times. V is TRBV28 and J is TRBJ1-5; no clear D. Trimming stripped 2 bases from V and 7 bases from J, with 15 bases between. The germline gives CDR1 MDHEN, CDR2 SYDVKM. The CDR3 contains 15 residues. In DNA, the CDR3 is TGTGCCAGCAGTTTACTCCCGGGCTCCGGGCAGCCCCAGCATTTT. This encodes CASSLLPGSGQPQHF.

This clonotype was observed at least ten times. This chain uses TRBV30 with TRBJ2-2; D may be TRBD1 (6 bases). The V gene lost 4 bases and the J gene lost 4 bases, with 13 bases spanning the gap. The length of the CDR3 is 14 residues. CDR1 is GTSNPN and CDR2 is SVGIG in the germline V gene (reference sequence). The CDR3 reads CAWNPGQLTGELFF. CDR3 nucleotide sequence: TGTGCCTGGAATCCTGGACAGCTCACCGGGGAGCTGTTTTTT.

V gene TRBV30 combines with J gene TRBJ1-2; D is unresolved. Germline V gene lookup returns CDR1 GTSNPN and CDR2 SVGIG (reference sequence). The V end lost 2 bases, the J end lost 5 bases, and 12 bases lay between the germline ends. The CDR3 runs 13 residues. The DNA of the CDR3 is TGTGCCTGGAGTAAGATAGGGAAATATGGCTACACCTTC. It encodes CAWSKIGKYGYTF.

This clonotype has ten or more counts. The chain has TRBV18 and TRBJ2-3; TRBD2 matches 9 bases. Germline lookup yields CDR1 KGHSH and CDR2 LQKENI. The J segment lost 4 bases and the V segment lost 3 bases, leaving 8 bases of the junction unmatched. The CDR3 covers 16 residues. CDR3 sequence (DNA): TGTGCCAGCTCACCTAGCGGGGGCCCCCCCGCAGATACGCAGTATTTT. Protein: CASSPSGGPPADTQYF.

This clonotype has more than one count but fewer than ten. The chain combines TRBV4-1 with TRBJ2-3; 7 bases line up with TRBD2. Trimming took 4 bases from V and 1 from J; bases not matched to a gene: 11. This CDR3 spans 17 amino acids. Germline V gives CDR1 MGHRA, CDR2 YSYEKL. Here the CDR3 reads CASSRFYGAGGTDTQYF. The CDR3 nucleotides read TGCGCCAGCAGCCGATTCTACGGGGCGGGGGGCACAGATACGCAGTATTTT.

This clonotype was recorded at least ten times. In DNA form, the CDR3 reads TGCGCCAGCAGTGAGTCCCAGGGGAGGGACACTGAAGCTTTCTTT. It specifies CASSESQGRDTEAFF. J is TRBJ1-1 and V is TRBV10-2, with D possibly matching TRBD1 (6 bases). The CDR3 has 15 residues. V lost 0 bases to trimming and J lost 3 bases, with 11 bases between them. From germline, CDR1 is WSHSY and CDR2 SAAADI.

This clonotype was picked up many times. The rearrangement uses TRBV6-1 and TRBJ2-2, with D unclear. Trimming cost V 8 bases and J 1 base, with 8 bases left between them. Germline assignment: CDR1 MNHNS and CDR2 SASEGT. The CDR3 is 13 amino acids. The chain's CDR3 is CASETENTGELFF. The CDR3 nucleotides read TGTGCCAGCGAAACAGAGAACACCGGGGAGCTGTTTTTT.

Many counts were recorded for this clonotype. CDR3 nucleotides: TGTGCCAGCAGCCCCCCGAGGTCTGGGGGTTATGAGCAGTACTTC. Its translation: CASSPPRSGGYEQYF. The J gene is TRBJ2-7, the V gene TRBV13; D tentatively fits TRBD1 or TRBD2 (5 bases each). Trimming cost V 5 bases and J 7 bases, with 21 bases left between them. The CDR3 is 15 amino acids. Per germline, CDR1 PRHDT and CDR2 FYEKMQ (reference sequence).

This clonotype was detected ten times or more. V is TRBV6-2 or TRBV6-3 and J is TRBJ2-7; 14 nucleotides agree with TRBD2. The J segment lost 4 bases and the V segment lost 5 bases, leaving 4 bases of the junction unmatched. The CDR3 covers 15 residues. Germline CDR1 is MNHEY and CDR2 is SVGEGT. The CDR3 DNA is TGTGCCAGCAGTACCGGGACTAGCGGGGGTTACGAGCAGTACTTC. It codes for CASSTGTSGGYEQYF.